This T cell receptor (beta chain) appears in the sequencing data of a study of cytomegalovirus exposure and HLA in healthy donors (dated by TCRdb to 2016 to 2017). Background on the whole study: According to an earlier analysis of several hundred of the donors, some 180 million T cells yielded 120 million or so unique TCR beta sequences and about 300 Gb of sequence data. A separate validation cohort of roughly 130 different subjects was used in addition to the roughly 620-subject first cohort. HLA typing included class I and class II loci at four-digit resolution. The T cell repertoires of 700 or so subjects were profiled by immunosequencing and related to cytomegalovirus serostatus. All discovery cohort repertoires had been generated on a single sequencing platform. Of the 398 genotyped donors, over 70% fell in the genetic ancestry cluster associated with self-reported Caucasian donors. To predict cytomegalovirus infection status, the study combined high-throughput TCR immunosequencing, statistical association of individual TCRs with disease status, and machine learning. In an earlier analysis of several hundred of the donors, high-throughput TCR beta sequencing was used to judge whether each TCR beta V gene segment behaved as functional or pseudogenic. Donor age, sex, ethnicity and CMV serostatus were collected together with the repertoire data. Among over 350 genotyped donors of the cohort, an average of approximately 240,000 unique TCR beta nucleotide sequences were sequenced per donor, around 20% of them non-productive. The study aimed to test whether cataloging public T cell receptors could reveal signatures of past pathogen exposure. A later analysis re-examined previously published TCR beta repertoires from just over 650 donors and added high-resolution HLA genotyping to investigate patterns of TCR occurrence. Typing coverage differed by locus: A, B, C, DRB1 and DQB1 were typed in roughly 620-630 donors, DQA1 in 522, DPA1 in 600 to 610, and DPB1 in roughly 470. In the later analysis, no new phenotypic data were used to find candidate immune exposures; instead, reliance was placed on TCR beta sequences and their occurrence across donors. A few DR-DQ haplotypes were handled as single units for association and clustering because linkage in the cohort was strong. Approximately 310 gigabases of sequencing data and approximately 92 million unique TCR sequences made up an early release that covered approximately 620 HLA-typed donors. A later genetic analysis used genome-wide SNP genotypes for about three fifths of the 666 donors, treating that subset as a discovery cohort. The paper as a whole reports these results and caveats: A later analysis found that TCR association rates varied across HLA loci, with DRB1 alleles showing the most associated TCRs and HLA-C alleles the fewest. The classifier was reported to diagnose cytomegalovirus status with high specificity and sensitivity in both the original and validation cohorts. Compared with the roughly 670-donor mean, donors in an Asian-associated ancestry cluster had fewer N-insertions in productive TCRs, according to a later genetic analysis. Linkage disequilibrium might explain the correlated functional status among segregating V segments, but an unknown experimental factor could not be ruled out. In a later analysis, some 18,000 TCR beta sequences were associated with specific HLA alleles at a false discovery rate of 0.05. This cohort had only TCR beta chains sequenced, and the lack of alpha or paired-chain data limited which features could be detected. Roughly uniform sequencing depth across donors was assumed in presence/absence analyses, although this assumption may not hold. A later analysis reported that several top co-occurrence clusters appeared linked to parvovirus B19, influenza, CMV and Epstein-Barr virus. A few of the identified cytomegalovirus-associated TCR beta chains were confirmed in vitro to be specific for cytomegalovirus antigens. CMV serostatus was the only immune exposure information available for the cohort. An association between a missense DCLRE1C variant and V-gene and J-gene trimming of TCR beta chains was found in a later genetic analysis and replicated in an independent cohort. A further reported finding was that TCR beta sequences accurately predicted the HLA-A and HLA-B alleles for most subjects in the first cohort. The study listed 164 TCR beta chains as associated with cytomegalovirus. Most TCR sequences were seen in very few donors, while some public TCRs were found in many individuals. Because HLA typing was unavailable for some donors at each locus, only the typed subset was used in association tests. According to the authors, the approach could potentially be generalized to other disease states and immunological phenotypes. The sequencing pipeline was judged likely to have produced a cluster of highly shared sequence variants as a technical artifact. Because counts were too low, more than 15 rarely observed V segments, including chromosome 9 orphons, were left out of the earlier analysis of roughly 600 of the donors. In an earlier analysis of fewer than 750 of the donors, most TCR beta V segments were observed in productive rearrangements about 87% or about 30% of the time, broadly matching IMGT annotations. A later analysis found that most CMV-associated TCR beta chains appeared HLA-restricted, with HLA associations seemingly driven largely by CMV exposure. Assigning TCR associations to individual alleles was difficult when HLA alleles, especially DR and DQ, strongly co-occurred. In a later analysis, HLA-associated TCR beta chains showed more clonal expansion and lower generation probabilities than non-associated chains that were equally common.

The cohort comprised some 680 healthy bone marrow donors. At the time of sampling, every cohort member was nominally healthy, though immune exposures that went unrecorded were likely present. The donor was CMV seronegative and was included in the group of approximately 350 seronegative cohort members. A peripheral blood sample was collected from each donor, and TCR beta sequencing was performed on peripheral blood mononuclear cells. Genomic DNA was extracted from the blood cell samples with the Qiagen DNeasy Blood Extraction Kit. Libraries were built with the immunoSEQ multiplex PCR assay. A mixture of 60 forward primers for TCR Vbeta segments and 13 reverse primers for TCR Jbeta segments was used in the multiplex PCR. Amplification of the CDR3 region of rearranged TCR beta genes was performed with a multiplex PCR assay on genomic DNA. The Illumina HiSeq System was used to sequence the amplified TCR beta libraries as 87-base-pair reads. Under the source paper's analysis protocol: A later analysis counted approximately 74 million unique TCR beta chains across the 500 to 850 repertoires, and roughly 9.9 million of these chains were shared by at least two donors. Raw reads were error-corrected and collapsed into unique sequences by a nearest-neighbor algorithm in which closely related sequences were merged to remove PCR and sequencing errors. Alignment of CDR3 sequences to IMGT reference sequences was used to assign V, D and J gene segments. For a sequence to be retained, a match of at least six nucleotides to both a V gene segment and a J gene segment was required. Rearrangements were called productive when the CDR3 lacked stop codons and stayed in frame with V and J; all others were non-productive. Following IMGT convention, CDR3 was defined as the stretch from the second conserved V-encoded cysteine up to the conserved J-encoded phenylalanine. The earlier analysis of about 610 of the donors excluded any sequence lacking an unambiguous match to a single V gene segment. In an earlier analysis of a few hundred of the donors, V segments were called functional above 56.7% productive rearrangements and were called segregating when the between-donor standard deviation exceeded 5%. A statistical classification framework was developed to diagnose cytomegalovirus status using the catalog of TCR beta chain sequences. V and J gene assignment, in a later analysis, came from comparing TCR nucleotide sequences with IMGT/GENE-DB human TR gene sequences. Using the TCRdist pipeline, a later analysis assigned CDR3 sequences along with most-parsimonious VDJ recombination scenarios. In a later analysis, each TCR beta chain was defined by its CDR3 amino acid sequence together with its V-gene family, and reads without a unique V-gene family were excluded. In a later analysis, nearly 600 highly shared, low-generation-probability nucleotide sequences were removed to address suspected cross-contamination and a sequencing artifact. In a later analysis, a clonal expansion index was calculated for each public chain from normalized within-repertoire ranks of inferred template counts. In a later analysis, generation probabilities were computed using a VDJ recombination model fitted to out-of-frame rearrangements, and the results were checked against IGoR. In a later analysis, TCR-TCR, TCR-HLA and TCR-CMV co-occurrence was scored with hypergeometric tests, and a repertoire-size bias correction was applied to TCR pairs. In a later analysis, false discovery rates were estimated by permuting HLA or CMV assignments 20 times. A later analysis grouped co-occurring TCRs with DBSCAN, adding TCRdist sequence similarity when clustering within HLA-allele-positive subsets. For co-occurrence clustering, repertoires with fewer than 30,000 or more than 120,000 public chains were excluded, along with roughly 5 repertoires with anomalous nucleotide sharing. TCRdb provides this immuneACCESS table in a form limited to in-frame rearrangements. Some clones are lacking; in checked studies, under half of them reflect an unresolved V gene, and why the rest are absent is not known. The V and J calls and clone size were taken over from that table, and D and trimming were inferred from the DNA. Within this sample are more than 95,000 clones, with more than 65% of them counted one time only. The top ten hold more than 1.5% of the sample.

On this clone itself: Its antigen is currently not known. Base qualities are missing; no much larger clone stands one base away.

The specimen was PBMCs. This receptor was identified in a man between 18 and 29 years old in good health and CMV-seronegative.

For the CDR3, the sequence is CASSLWQGLGTDTQYF. The DNA reads TGTGCCAGCAGCTTATGGCAGGGGCTTGGTACAGATACGCAGTATTTT. The chain joins TRBV7-8 to TRBJ2-3, and perhaps TRBD1 as D gene, on 6 matching bases. Relative to germline, V is 2 bases shorter and J is 3 bases shorter, with 15 bases between their ends. As encoded in the germline V gene, CDR1 is SGHVS while CDR2 is FQNEAQ. From the cysteine through the phenylalanine, the CDR3 covers 16 amino acids. Left in the record is the CDR3 DNA by itself, 48 bases read in frame from the first base.